This note documents a single TCR beta chain sequence. The data derive from a study of blood T cell repertoires in COVID-19. About the research overall: Specimens from acute and convalescent COVID-19 originated in the United States, Italy and Spain. Nucleic acid was either cDNA or gDNA, and it came from T cells, B-cell-depleted T cells, or PBMCs.

Under the authors' procedure: Reference gene primers were amplified, and this amplification served to estimate nucleated cell counts. Sequencing was performed with immunoSEQ multiplex PCR; in TCRdb, only in-frame clones are kept and a portion is missing. V, J and clone size are those of that table, while D and trimming were read from the DNA. The repertoire holds more than 85,000 clones, with 80% to 85% as singletons. This CDR3 region has 12 residues. Germline V CDR1 and CDR2: LNHDA, SQIVND (reference sequence). The V end was cut by 6 bases, the J end by 3 bases, with 9 bases between. The chain carries TRBV19 and TRBJ2-7, with TRBD1 as a possible D gene (5 bases). The receptor was derived from a woman of 80 years or more with acute or convalescent COVID-19. The sample was peripheral blood. CDR3 in amino acids: CASSSRGYEQYF. CDR3 nucleotides: TGTGCCAGTAGCTCAAGGGGCTACGAGCAGTACTTC.